These T cell receptor beta chains were read from a single sample in a study of lymphopenia after photon versus proton radiotherapy. Data came from immunoSEQ multiplex PCR; TCRdb stores just in-frame clones and leaves some out. This table has 68,000 or so clones, approximately 91% appearing once. This material consisted of peripheral blood, taken from a patient treated with photon-based radiotherapy. Every receptor here comes from a woman between 65 and 79 years old with pancreatic cancer. CDR3s include the opening cysteine and the closing phenylalanine or tryptophan. The D gene is left open where the match is weak. Size is stated for part of the rows, as once, few or many counts, or as a class when the clone is expanded.

len,d_gene,j_gene,abundance,v_gene,CDR3nt,CDR3aa
12,NA,TRBJ2-7,NA,TRBV18,TGTGCCAGCTCAAAGGAGGGCTACGAGCAGTACTTC,CASSKEGYEQYF
12,NA,TRBJ1-2,NA,TRBV30,TGTGCCTGGAGGGGCAGGGCCTGGGGCTACACCTTC,CAWRGRAWGYTF
14,NA,TRBJ2-5,NA,TRBV5-6,TGTGCCAGCGGACCCCACGGGCTGATGGAGACCCAGTACTTC,CASGPHGLMETQYF
15,NA,TRBJ2-7,few,TRBV4-2,TGTGCCAGCAGCCAAGAGTCCGGGTGGGAGACCGAGCAGTACTTC,CASSQESGWETEQYF
13,NA,TRBJ2-2,NA,TRBV7-8,TGTGCCAGCAGCTTAAGGTCTCCCGGGGAGCTGTTTTTT,CASSLRSPGELFF
16,NA,TRBJ2-6,NA,TRBV7-6,TGTGCCAGCAGCTTACAGGGGACTGCTGGGGCCAACGTCCTGACTTTC,CASSLQGTAGANVLTF
14,NA,TRBJ1-1,NA,TRBV28,TGTGCCAGCAGTTTGCGGCAGCTGAACACTGAAGCTTTCTTT,CASSLRQLNTEAFF
16,NA,TRBJ1-3,NA,TRBV5-1,TGCGCCAGCAGCCCCGGCCTCGGGGTTGCGGGAAACACCATATATTTT,CASSPGLGVAGNTIYF
12,NA,TRBJ2-3,once,TRBV30,TGTGCCTGGAGCCGGAGCTCAGATACGCAGTATTTT,CAWSRSSDTQYF
14,NA,TRBJ2-3,NA,TRBV7-2,TGTGCCAGCAGCTTAGGAGGCCGGTGGGATACGCAGTATTTT,CASSLGGRWDTQYF
13,NA,TRBJ2-2,NA,TRBV7-6,TGTGCCAGCAGCTTGTACGAGGCCGGGGAGCTGTTTTTT,CASSLYEAGELFF
17,TRBD1,TRBJ2-3,NA,TRBV4-2,TGTGCCAGCAGCCAAGTTTTTCGGACAGGGGTCACAGATACGCAGTATTTT,CASSQVFRTGVTDTQYF
13,NA,TRBJ2-2,NA,TRBV30,TGTGCCTGGAACGGGATAAACACCGGGGAGCTGTTTTTT,CAWNGINTGELFF
15,NA,TRBJ2-5,NA,TRBV25-1,TGTGCCAGCAGTGATGCGGGTACAGGGAGAAAGACCCAGTACTTC,CASSDAGTGRKTQYF